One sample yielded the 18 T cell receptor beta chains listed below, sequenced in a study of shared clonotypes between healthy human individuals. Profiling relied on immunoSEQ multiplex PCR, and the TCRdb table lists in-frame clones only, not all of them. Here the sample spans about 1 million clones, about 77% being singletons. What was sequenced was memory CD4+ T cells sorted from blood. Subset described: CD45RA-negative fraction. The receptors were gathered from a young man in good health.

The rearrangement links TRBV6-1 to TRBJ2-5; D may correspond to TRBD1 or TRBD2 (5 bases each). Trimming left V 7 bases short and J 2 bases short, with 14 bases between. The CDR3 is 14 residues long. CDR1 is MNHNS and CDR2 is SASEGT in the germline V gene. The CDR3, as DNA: TGTGCCAGCACCTTAAGGGACGGGCAAGAGACCCAGTACTTC. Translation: CASTLRDGQETQYF.

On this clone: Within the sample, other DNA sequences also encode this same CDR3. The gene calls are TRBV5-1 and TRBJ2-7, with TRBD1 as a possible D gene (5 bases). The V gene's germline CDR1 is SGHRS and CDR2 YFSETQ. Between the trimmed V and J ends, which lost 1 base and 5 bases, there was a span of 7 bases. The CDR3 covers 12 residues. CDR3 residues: CASSLKGNEQYF. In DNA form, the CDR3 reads TGCGCCAGCAGCTTGAAGGGGAACGAGCAGTACTTC.

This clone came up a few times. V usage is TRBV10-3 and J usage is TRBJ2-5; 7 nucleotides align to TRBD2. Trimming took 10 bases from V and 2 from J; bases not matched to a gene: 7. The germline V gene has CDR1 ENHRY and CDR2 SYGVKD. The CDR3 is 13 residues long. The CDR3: CATQEAGQETQYF. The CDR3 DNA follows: TGTGCCACCCAGGAAGCGGGGCAAGAGACCCAGTACTTC.

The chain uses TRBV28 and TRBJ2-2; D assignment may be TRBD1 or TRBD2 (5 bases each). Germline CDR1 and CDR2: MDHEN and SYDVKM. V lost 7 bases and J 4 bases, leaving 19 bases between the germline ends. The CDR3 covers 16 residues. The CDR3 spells CASTKPGRKFTGELFF. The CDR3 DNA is TGTGCCAGCACGAAACCGGGACGAAAGTTCACCGGGGAGCTGTTTTTT.

CDR3 loop: CASSLAIAGTGELFF. The CDR3 DNA reads as TGTGCCAGCAGCCTCGCTATCGCTGGCACCGGGGAGCTGTTTTTT. The V and J genes are TRBV5-8 and TRBJ2-2; no reliable D call. The CDR3 is 15 amino acids. Germline V gene sequence: CDR1 SGHTS, CDR2 YDEGEE. V was cut by 4 bases and J by 4 bases, with 14 bases left in between.

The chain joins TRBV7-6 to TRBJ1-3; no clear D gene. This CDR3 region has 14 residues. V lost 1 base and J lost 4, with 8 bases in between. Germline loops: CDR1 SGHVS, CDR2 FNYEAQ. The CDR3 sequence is CASSLVGTGNTIYF. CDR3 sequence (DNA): TGTGCCAGCAGCTTAGTCGGAACCGGAAACACCATATATTTT.

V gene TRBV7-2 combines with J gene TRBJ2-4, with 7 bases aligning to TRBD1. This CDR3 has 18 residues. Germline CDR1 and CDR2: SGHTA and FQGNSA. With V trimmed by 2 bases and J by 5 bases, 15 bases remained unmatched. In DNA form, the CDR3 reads TGTGCCAGCAGCTTACGGATAACAGGGGTGGGGGCCCAAAACATTCAGTACTTC. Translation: CASSLRITGVGAQNIQYF.

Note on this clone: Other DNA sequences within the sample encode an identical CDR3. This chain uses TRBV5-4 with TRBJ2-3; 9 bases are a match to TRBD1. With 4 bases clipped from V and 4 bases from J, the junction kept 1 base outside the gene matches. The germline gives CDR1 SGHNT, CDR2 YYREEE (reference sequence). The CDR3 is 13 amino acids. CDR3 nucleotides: TGTGCCAGCAGCCGACAGGGGGCAGATACGCAGTATTTT. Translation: CASSRQGADTQYF.

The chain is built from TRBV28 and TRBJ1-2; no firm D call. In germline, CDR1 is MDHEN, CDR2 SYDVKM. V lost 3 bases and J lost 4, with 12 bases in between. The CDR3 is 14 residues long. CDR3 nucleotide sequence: TGTGCCAGCAGTTTTGTGGGGATCGGCTATGGCTACACCTTC. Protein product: CASSFVGIGYGYTF.

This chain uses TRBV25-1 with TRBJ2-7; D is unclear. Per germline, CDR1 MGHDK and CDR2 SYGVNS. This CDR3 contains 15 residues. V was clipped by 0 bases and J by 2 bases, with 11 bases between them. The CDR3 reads CASSEYWVITYEQYF. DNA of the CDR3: TGTGCCAGCAGTGAATACTGGGTGATTACCTACGAGCAGTACTTC.

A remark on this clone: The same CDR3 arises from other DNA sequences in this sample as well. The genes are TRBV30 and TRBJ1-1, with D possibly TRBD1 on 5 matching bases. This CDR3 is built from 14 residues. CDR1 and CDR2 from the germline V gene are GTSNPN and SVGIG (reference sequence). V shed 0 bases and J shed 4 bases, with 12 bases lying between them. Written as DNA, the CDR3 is TGTGCCTGGAGTGTACGAGGGGCAGGCACTGAAGCTTTCTTT. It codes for CAWSVRGAGTEAFF.

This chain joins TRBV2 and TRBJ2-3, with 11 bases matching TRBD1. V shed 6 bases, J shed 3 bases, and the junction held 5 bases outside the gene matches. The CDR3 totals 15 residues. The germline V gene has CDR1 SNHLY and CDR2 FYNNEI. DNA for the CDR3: TGTGCCAGCAGCGGACAGGGGGCGCGGACAGATACGCAGTATTTT. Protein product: CASSGQGARTDTQYF.

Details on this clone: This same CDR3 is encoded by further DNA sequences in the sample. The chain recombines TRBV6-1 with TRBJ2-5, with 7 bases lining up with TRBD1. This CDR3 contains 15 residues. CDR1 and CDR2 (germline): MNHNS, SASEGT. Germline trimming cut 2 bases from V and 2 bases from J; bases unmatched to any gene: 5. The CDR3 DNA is TGTGCCAGCAGTGAACAGGGGACAGCACAAGAGACCCAGTACTTC. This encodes CASSEQGTAQETQYF.

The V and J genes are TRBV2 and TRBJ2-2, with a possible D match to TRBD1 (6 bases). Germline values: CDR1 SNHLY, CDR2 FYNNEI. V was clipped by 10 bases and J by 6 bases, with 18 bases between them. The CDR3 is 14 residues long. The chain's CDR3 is CATTGQGRAGELFF. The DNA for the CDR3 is TGTGCCACCACGGGGCAGGGGCGGGCCGGGGAGCTGTTTTTT.

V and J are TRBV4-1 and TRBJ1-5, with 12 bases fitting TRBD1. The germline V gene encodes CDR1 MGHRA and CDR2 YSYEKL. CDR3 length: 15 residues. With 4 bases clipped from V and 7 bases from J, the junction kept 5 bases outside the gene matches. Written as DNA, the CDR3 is TGCGCCAGCAGCCCCGGGACAGGGGGCGGCCAGCCCCAGCATTTT. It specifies CASSPGTGGGQPQHF.

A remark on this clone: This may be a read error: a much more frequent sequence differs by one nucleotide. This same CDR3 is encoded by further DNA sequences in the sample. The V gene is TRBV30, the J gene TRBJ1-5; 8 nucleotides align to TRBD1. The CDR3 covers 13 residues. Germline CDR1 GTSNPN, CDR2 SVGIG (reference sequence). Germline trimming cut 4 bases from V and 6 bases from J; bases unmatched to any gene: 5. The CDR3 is CAWTQGAGQPQHF. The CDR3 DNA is TGTGCCTGGACCCAGGGGGCTGGTCAGCCCCAGCATTTT. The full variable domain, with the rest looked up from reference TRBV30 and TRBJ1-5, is SQTIHQWPATLVQPVGSPLSLECTVEGTSNPNLYWYRQAAGRGLQLLFYSVGIGQISSEVPQNLSASRPQDRQFILSSKKLLLSDSGFYLCAWTQGAGQPQHFGDGTRLSIL.

CDR3 bases: TGTGCCAGCACGGGGGACTACGAGCAGTACTTC. Protein product: CASTGDYEQYF. V usage is TRBV2 and J usage is TRBJ2-5; tentatively, D is TRBD2 (6 bases). The J call may be incorrect, as the DNA end agrees better with TRBJ2-7. The germline gives CDR1 SNHLY, CDR2 FYNNEI. CDR3 size: 11 residues.

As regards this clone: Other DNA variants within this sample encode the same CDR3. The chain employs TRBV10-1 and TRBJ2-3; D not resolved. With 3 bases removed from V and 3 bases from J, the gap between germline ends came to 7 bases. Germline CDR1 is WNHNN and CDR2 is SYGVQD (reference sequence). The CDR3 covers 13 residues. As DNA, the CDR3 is TGCGCCAGCAGTGAAGGCGGAACAGATACGCAGTATTTT. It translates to CASSEGGTDTQYF.